The clone carrying this TCR beta chain appeared a few times. Antigen: not known. Unmatched junction bases numbered 13, after V lost 6 bases and J lost 6 bases. The germline gives CDR1 LGHDT, CDR2 YNNKEL (reference sequence). CDR3 size: 15 residues. The data are from a study of regulatory T cells in long-lasting Graves disease. Looking at the study overall: Antithyroid drugs had been taken by newly diagnosed Graves' patients for under 3 months.

Findings and caveats of the study: Patients with persistent disease showed a bias toward TRBV28, TRBJ1-2 and TRBJ2-5. Compared with new cases, persistent Graves' patients showed reduced TCR diversity.

Sequencing libraries for TCR beta were prepared with iRepertoire HTBI primers and Arm-PCR of CDR3 regions. TCRdb processed the multiplex PCR reads anew with MiXCR; each CDR3 protein has one entry. Of some 460,000 distinct CDR3 sequences listed, 15% to 20% are singletons. Time point of the sample: newly diagnosed GD, antithyroid drugs for less than 3 months. The authors made the TCR library using RNA they extracted from PBMCs. Patients with Graves' disease were diagnosed by American Thyroid Association guidelines. These data were also filed under a second study, of T cells in Graves' hyperthyroidism and ophthalmopathy.

This chain uses TRBV3-1 with TRBJ2-5; TRBD1 matches at 7 bases. This specimen consisted of peripheral blood mononuclear cells (PBMCs), obtained at new diagnosis, from a patient treated with antithyroid drugs. The TCR comes from a man aged 35-49 years with Graves disease. CDR3 DNA: TGTGCCAGCAGTAGCCCACAGGGGAATAGGCAGACCCAGTACTTC. Encoded protein: CASSSPQGNRQTQYF.